A selection of T cell receptor beta chains follows, all from one sample in a study of blood T cell repertoires in COVID-19. Sequencing was performed with immunoSEQ multiplex PCR; in TCRdb, only in-frame clones are kept and a portion is missing. The table lists fewer than 400,000 clones, around nine tenths of them singletons. The sample was peripheral blood. The receptors come from a human donor in a cohort sampled during active COVID-19. CDR3s include the opening cysteine and the closing phenylalanine or tryptophan. A D gene is named only where the DNA matches it firmly. Clone sizes are given selectively: once, few, many, or a class where the clone is expanded.

>-|-|TRBJ1-4|TRBV7-9
TGTGCCAGCAGCTTAGTATGGACAGTCAAACGTATTAATGAAAAACTGTTTTTT
CASSLVWTVKRINEKLFF
>-|-|TRBJ2-7|TRBV19
TGTGCCCCCACTAAGAAAACCGGCGACAGATACTCCTACGAGCAGTACTTC
CAPTKKTGDRYSYEQYF
>-|-|TRBJ2-7|TRBV5-4
TGTGCCAGCAGCTTGGGGCCCGCCGAGCAGTACTTC
CASSLGPAEQYF
>TRBD1|-|TRBJ1-2|TRBV19
TGTGCCAGTAGTATCCGCAGACAGGGGGCGAATGGCTACACCTTC
CASSIRRQGANGYTF
>-|-|TRBJ2-5|TRBV14
TGTGCCAGCAGCCAATGGGCGGGGGCCCGGGAGACCCAGTACTTC
CASSQWAGARETQYF
>-|many|TRBJ2-7|TRBV11-2
TGTGCCAGCAGCTCCCAGGGGTTGTCTAACGAGCAGTACTTC
CASSSQGLSNEQYF
>-|once|TRBJ1-2|TRBV6-2/TRBV6-3
TGTGCCAGCAGTTACTCTGACAGGCCGACGAGCTATGGCTACACCTTC
CASSYSDRPTSYGYTF
>-|-|TRBJ2-6|TRBV19
TGTGCCAGTAGTATCAGGGGCTCTGGGGCCAACGTCCTGACTTTC
CASSIRGSGANVLTF
>TRBD2|-|TRBJ2-1|TRBV28
TGTGCCAGCAGCACCGCGGGAGCGGGAGGGTACAATGAGCAGTTCTTC
CASSTAGAGGYNEQFF
>-|-|TRBJ2-1|TRBV5-1
TGCGCCAGCAGCTCAGACCGAGCGGGTGAGCAGTTCTTC
CASSSDRAGEQFF
>TRBD2|once|TRBJ2-7|TRBV2
TGTGCCAGCAGTTTAGCGGGGGGGGTCTACGAGCAGTACTTC
CASSLAGGVYEQYF
>TRBD2|-|TRBJ2-3|TRBV7-9
TGTGCCAGCAGCTTTAGCGGGGCCCGCGGAGATACGCAGTATTTT
CASSFSGARGDTQYF
>TRBD2|-|TRBJ2-7|TRBV28
TGTGCCAGCACCCCCGGGCTAGCGGGGACCTACGAGCAGTACTTC
CASTPGLAGTYEQYF
>-|-|TRBJ2-5|TRBV5-4
TGTGCCAGCAGCTTGACAGCCCAAGAGACCCAGTACTTC
CASSLTAQETQYF
>-|-|TRBJ2-4|TRBV9
TGTGCCAGCAGCCCTCACGGGGGATATGAGCGCTTCCTAGCCAAAAACATTCAGTACTTC
CASSPHGGYERFLAKNIQYF
>TRBD1|-|TRBJ2-7|TRBV19
TGTGCCAGTATCGGACAGGGGGCGTACGAGCAGTACTTC
CASIGQGAYEQYF
>-|-|TRBJ2-5|TRBV2
TGTGCCAGCAGTGAGATACAGGGACAAAAAGAGACCCAGTACTTC
CASSEIQGQKETQYF